The 23 T cell receptor beta chains below come from one sample, sequenced in a study of spatial heterogeneity in lung cancer. Each CDR3 protein gets one entry after TCRdb re-called the 5' RACE reads with MiXCR. The table includes some 64,000 distinct CDR3 sequences, less than 10% detected once. Time point of the sample: sample taken at primary tumor resection. Whole RNA from tumor, nontumor lung or frozen PBMC was sequenced unsorted. Specimen: PBMCs, collected at surgery. The receptor set was obtained from a female donor with early-stage non-small cell lung cancer.

This clonotype was observed many times. The chain joins TRBV13 to TRBJ2-7; 11 bases align to TRBD1. J lost 2 bases, V lost 4 bases, and 4 bases had no gene match. This CDR3 contains 15 residues. Germline CDR1 is PRHDT and CDR2 is FYEKMQ (reference sequence). The CDR3 region has the DNA TGTGCCAGCAGCTCCCGGGACAGGGGGACCTACGAGCAGTACTTC. Its protein is CASSSRDRGTYEQYF.

In this sample, this clonotype turned up many times. This chain uses TRBV18 with TRBJ1-1; D perhaps matches TRBD1 (6 bases). Germline lookup yields CDR1 KGHSH and CDR2 LQKENI. V lost 2 bases and J lost 1, with 8 bases in between. The CDR3 covers 14 residues. DNA of the CDR3: TGTGCCAGCTCACCAGAGGGACAGAACACTGAAGCTTTCTTT. Its protein is CASSPEGQNTEAFF.

At least ten counts were recorded for this clonotype. The gene calls are TRBV20-1 and TRBJ2-2; possible D gene TRBD1, 6 bases. The CDR3 sequence is 14 residues long. The germline CDR1 and CDR2 sequences are DFQATT and SNEGSKA (reference sequence). Trimming pared 0 bases from V and 5 bases from J, leaving 10 bases between. The CDR3 DNA is TGCAGTGCTAGAGATCACAGGGTAACCGGGGAGCTGTTTTTT. The encoded protein is CSARDHRVTGELFF.

This clonotype showed up just a few times. The chain employs TRBV5-1 and TRBJ2-7; 9 bases agree with TRBD2. The CDR3 covers 19 residues. Germline CDR1 and CDR2: SGHRS and YFSETQ. V was pared by 2 bases and J by 2 bases, with 17 bases of the junction left unmatched. As DNA, the CDR3 is TGCGCCAGCAGCTTAAGGGGGCAGGCGGGAGGGCTTCCTCCCTACGAGCAGTACTTC. Amino acid sequence: CASSLRGQAGGLPPYEQYF.

This clonotype was counted only a few times. V is TRBV20-1 and J is TRBJ1-3; D gene unclear. The CDR3 length is 15 residues. Germline CDR1 reads DFQATT; CDR2 reads SNEGSKA (reference sequence). The germline V and J ends were trimmed by 1 base and 3 bases, with 13 bases remaining between them. The CDR3 spells CSARAPVENGNTIYF. The CDR3 region has the DNA TGCAGTGCTAGAGCCCCTGTAGAGAATGGAAACACCATATATTTT.

This clonotype has only a few counts. The genes are TRBV10-3 and TRBJ2-5; possibly TRBD1 for D (5 bases). V lost 1 base and J 8 bases, leaving 8 bases between the germline ends. The CDR3 contains 12 residues. Germline CDR1 ENHRY, CDR2 SYGVKD. The CDR3 reads CAISEFRETQYF. As DNA, the CDR3 is TGTGCCATCAGTGAGTTCAGGGAAACCCAGTACTTC.

The chain couples TRBV5-1 to TRBJ2-5, with D unclear. This CDR3 is 13 amino acids long. CDR1 SGHRS and CDR2 YFSETQ come from the germline V gene. The V end lost 6 bases, the J end lost 4 bases, and 13 bases lay between the germline ends. The CDR3 coding sequence is TGCGCCAGCATCTCACGTCCGGGAGAGACCCAGTACTTC. It is translated as CASISRPGETQYF. Complete variable domain (other parts from reference TRBV5-1 and TRBJ2-5): KAGVTQTPRYLIKTRGQQVTLSCSPISGHRSVSWYQQTPGQGLQFLFEYFSETQRNKGNFPGRFSGRQFSNSRSEMNVSTLELGDSALYLCASISRPGETQYFGPGTRLLVL.

This clonotype has at least ten counts. The V call is TRBV20-1, the J call TRBJ1-2, with unresolved D. V shed 0 bases and J shed 5 bases, with 13 bases lying between them. CDR1 is DFQATT and CDR2 is SNEGSKA in the germline V gene (reference sequence). The length of the CDR3 is 14 residues. This chain's CDR3 is CSARDLGLLYGYTF. CDR3 DNA sequence: TGCAGTGCTAGAGATCTTGGCTTACTATATGGCTACACCTTC.

This clonotype was seen repeatedly, ten times or more. This rearrangement joins TRBV28 to TRBJ2-5, with a tentative D call TRBD1 (5 bases). The CDR3 is made up of 14 amino acids. V was shortened by 3 bases and J by 5 bases, with 13 bases between the two germline ends. CDR1 is MDHEN and CDR2 is SYDVKM in the germline V gene. CDR3 region: CASSLLGARETQYF. The CDR3 nucleotides read TGTGCCAGCAGTTTGTTAGGGGCACGGGAGACCCAGTACTTC.

This clonotype was observed a handful of times. V usage is TRBV3-1 and J usage is TRBJ1-1; D gene uncertain. This CDR3 comprises 14 residues. Per germline, CDR1 LGHDT and CDR2 YNNKEL (reference sequence). The ends were cut back, 0 bases at V and 4 bases at J, with 9 bases in the middle. The CDR3 spells CASSQESVLTEAFF. The CDR3, as DNA: TGTGCCAGCAGCCAAGAAAGTGTGCTCACTGAAGCTTTCTTT.

This clonotype was observed a handful of times. The chain uses TRBV5-4 and TRBJ1-1; 8 bases agree with TRBD1. This CDR3 is 15 amino acids long. Germline CDR1 is SGHNT and CDR2 is YYREEE (reference sequence). Unmatched junction bases numbered 6, after V lost 0 bases and J lost 5 bases. CDR3 loop: CASSLGAGGNTEAFF. CDR3 DNA sequence: TGTGCCAGCAGCTTGGGGGCAGGGGGCAATACTGAAGCTTTCTTT.

This clonotype was observed a handful of times. The chain is built from TRBV6-2 or TRBV6-3 and TRBJ2-5; D is perhaps TRBD2 (5 bases). V gave up 8 bases and J gave up 2 bases, with 18 bases separating them. The germline CDR1 and CDR2 sequences are MNHEY and SVGEGT. CDR3 length equals 15 residues. DNA for the CDR3: TGTGCCAGCGGGTCAGACGGGATATCGCAAGAGACCCAGTACTTC. It codes for CASGSDGISQETQYF.

This clonotype has just a few counts. This chain links TRBV27 with TRBJ1-1; D is unresolved. Trimming removed 1 base from V and 4 bases from J, with 13 bases in between. Germline values: CDR1 MNHEY, CDR2 SMNVEV (reference sequence). The CDR3 spans 15 residues. CDR3 coding DNA: TGTGCCAGCAGTTTATTCGGCGGGGTACTCACTGAAGCTTTCTTT. This translates into CASSLFGGVLTEAFF.

This clonotype showed up just a few times. The chain is built from TRBV7-9 and TRBJ2-7; maybe TRBD2 (6 bases). This CDR3 is built from 15 residues. Trimming removed 6 bases from V and 2 bases from J, with 17 bases in between. Germline CDR1 and CDR2: SEHNR and FQNEAQ (reference sequence). The CDR3 sequence: CASREEGPSAYEQYF. The CDR3 nucleotides are TGTGCCAGCAGGGAGGAGGGACCTAGTGCCTACGAGCAGTACTTC. The whole variable domain, filled in from reference TRBV7-9 and TRBJ2-7, reads DTGVSQNPRHKITKRGQNVTFRCDPISEHNRLYWYRQTLGQGPEFLTYFQNEAQLEKSRLLSDRFSAERPKGSFSTLEIQRTEQGDSAMYLCASREEGPSAYEQYFGPGTRLTVT.

This clonotype was seen only a few times. V gene TRBV2 combines with J gene TRBJ1-6; D ambiguous. Germline assignment: CDR1 SNHLY and CDR2 FYNNEI. V shed 3 bases and J shed 10 bases, with 10 bases lying between them. The CDR3 has 13 amino acids. In DNA form, the CDR3 reads TGTGCCAGCAGTGAGACCTGGGGATCACCCCTCCACTTT. It specifies CASSETWGSPLHF.

V usage is TRBV14 and J usage is TRBJ2-2; D not resolved. Trimming pared 1 base from V and 5 bases from J, leaving 14 bases between. This CDR3 region has 16 residues. Germline V CDR1 and CDR2: SGHDN, FVKESK. CDR3 DNA: TGTGCCAGCAGCCAAGGCAGACTCCCGAGGACCGGGGAGCTGTTTTTT. Translating gives CASSQGRLPRTGELFF.

The chain joins TRBV29-1 to TRBJ1-1, with no clear D. V was pared by 5 bases and J by 0 bases, with 7 bases between. The length of the CDR3 is 12 residues. The V gene's germline CDR1 is SQVTM and CDR2 ANQGSEA. The CDR3 DNA follows: TGCAGCGTTACTCGGGTGAACACTGAAGCTTTCTTT. This encodes CSVTRVNTEAFF.

This clonotype was seen many times. The genes are TRBV2 and TRBJ1-5; 10 positions agree with TRBD1. The CDR3 sequence is 15 residues long. With 4 bases clipped from V and 5 bases from J, the junction kept 5 bases outside the gene matches. Germline lookup yields CDR1 SNHLY and CDR2 FYNNEI. The CDR3 loop is CASSARDRGYQPQHF. The CDR3 DNA follows: TGTGCCAGCAGTGCCCGGGACAGGGGTTATCAGCCCCAGCATTTT.

This clonotype has a count of ten or more. This chain uses TRBV28 with TRBJ1-2, with 7 nucleotides matching TRBD1. From germline, CDR1 is MDHEN and CDR2 SYDVKM. V was clipped by 3 bases and J by 2 bases; unmatched bases: 12. The CDR3 extends over 17 amino acids. The CDR3 DNA sequence: TGTGCCAGCAGTTTGGAGTCAGGGACAGTCCTCAACTATGGCTACACCTTC. Translated: CASSLESGTVLNYGYTF.

Many counts were recorded for this clonotype. V gene TRBV2 combines with J gene TRBJ2-7, with D hard to call. Germline lookup yields CDR1 SNHLY and CDR2 FYNNEI. V lost 5 bases to trimming and J lost 8 bases, with 13 bases between them. The CDR3 totals 12 residues. In nucleotides, the CDR3 is TGTGCCAGCAGTATCCTCGTGGGCCAGCAGTACGTC. This translates into CASSILVGQQYV.

This chain joins TRBV7-6 and TRBJ1-6; D uncertain. Germline assignment: CDR1 SGHVS and CDR2 FNYEAQ. The CDR3 consists of 13 residues. V was cut by 5 bases and J by 3 bases, with 5 bases left in between. CDR3 DNA sequence: TGTGCCAGCAGCCTCAACTATAATTCACCCCTCCACTTT. Amino acid sequence: CASSLNYNSPLHF.

This clonotype has ten or more counts. The J gene is TRBJ2-3, the V gene TRBV28, with 8 bases fitting TRBD2. The CDR3 length is 18 residues. CDR1 is MDHEN, CDR2 SYDVKM, per germline. The V and J ends lost 7 bases and 2 bases, in that order; junction bases with no gene match: 17. The CDR3 nucleotides are TGTGCCAGCAATAGTGGTGGGCCTTTAGCGGGGACCACAGATACGCAGTATTTT. This codes for CASNSGGPLAGTTDTQYF. The full variable domain, in which reference TRBV28 and TRBJ2-3 provide the parts outside the CDR3, is DVKVTQSSRYLVKRTGEKVFLECVQDMDHENMFWYRQDPGLGLRLIYFSYDVKMKEKGDIPEGYSVSREKKERFSLILESASTNQTSMYLCASNSGGPLAGTTDTQYFGPGTRLTVL.

About this clonotype itself: A single base separates this from a much larger clone, so it may be a read error. The chain joins TRBV5-1 to TRBJ2-7; tentatively, D is TRBD1 (6 bases). Between the trimmed V and J ends, which lost 4 bases and 5 bases, there was a span of 22 bases. CDR3 length: 16 amino acids. Germline CDR1 reads SGHRS; CDR2 reads YFSETQ. DNA of the CDR3: TGCGCCAGCAGCCCTAACGCGGAACAGGGTTCCCACGAGCAGTACTTC. This codes for CASSPNAEQGSHEQYF.